The subject of this entry is one TCR beta chain. Its matching antigen is unknown. Clones were sequenced by immunoSEQ multiplex PCR, and TCRdb holds only the in-frame ones, with some missing. Among 2,500 to 3,500 clones listed, roughly 29% were seen once. This sample is part of a study of T cells in localized non-small cell lung cancer. The study, taken as a whole, reports: Tumor samples were not multi-region, leaving intratumor heterogeneity unexcluded.

CDR3 length: 13 residues. V lost 7 bases and J lost 5, with 15 bases in between. Germline CDR1 reads MNHGY; CDR2 reads SAAAGT. The chain carries TRBV6-8 and TRBJ2-7, with D maybe TRBD2 (6 bases). Sequencing used lung tumor tissue, obtained before any cancer treatment. This clonotype was obtained from a woman aged 40 to 75 with stage I squamous cell lung carcinoma. CDR3 sequence: CASTVTRADEQYF. The DNA of the CDR3 is TGTGCCAGCACGGTGACTAGAGCCGACGAGCAGTACTTC.